The 30 T cell receptor beta chains in this list originate from one sample, sequenced in a study of CD8 T cells in ankylosing spondylitis. TCRdb redid the calling of the 5' RACE reads with MiXCR, one entry per CDR3 protein. The table records 150,000 to 200,000 distinct CDR3 sequences, about an eighth of them present only once. What was sequenced was blood, either unsorted or a sorted T cell fraction (not recorded which). The receptors shown here come from a female donor with ankylosing spondylitis or in good health (not recorded which).

The CDR3 bases are TGCGCCAGCAGCTTGGTAGCGGGAGATGGGAATGAGCAGTTCTTC. Translated: CASSLVAGDGNEQFF. The rearrangement links TRBV5-1 to TRBJ2-1; 9 nucleotides line up with TRBD2. CDR1 is SGHRS, CDR2 YFSETQ, per germline. J was trimmed by 7 bases and V by 0 bases; bases with no gene match: 5. The CDR3 runs to 15 residues.

In its sample, this clonotype was seen many times. The chain recombines TRBV6-4 with TRBJ2-3; TRBD2 matches at 10 bases. V gave up 5 bases and J gave up 3 bases; unmatched junction bases: 5. Germline CDR1 reads MRHNA; CDR2 reads SNTAGT. CDR3 size: 15 residues. The CDR3 sequence: CASSTGTSDTDTQYF. The CDR3 bases are TGTGCCAGCAGTACCGGGACTAGCGATACAGATACGCAGTATTTT.

This clonotype showed up many times. The V call is TRBV7-2, the J call TRBJ1-1, with D possibly TRBD1 on 5 matching bases. The germline CDR1 and CDR2 sequences are SGHTA and FQGNSA. CDR3 size: 16 residues. V was shortened by 5 bases and J by 1 base, with 17 bases between the two germline ends. The CDR3 loop is CASSPGAGRQNTEAFF. The CDR3 bases are TGTGCCAGCAGCCCCGGGGCAGGGAGGCAGAACACTGAAGCTTTCTTT.

V and J are TRBV2 and TRBJ2-3; 12 bases fit TRBD2. With V trimmed by 6 bases and J by 5 bases, 6 bases remained unmatched. CDR1 and CDR2 (germline): SNHLY, FYNNEI. There are 15 residues in the CDR3. CDR3 DNA: TGTGCCAGCAGCAGACTAGCGGGAGTGGAAGATACGCAGTATTTT. This gives the protein CASSRLAGVEDTQYF.

Ten or more counts support this clonotype. This chain connects TRBV11-1 to TRBJ2-3; D not resolved. With 0 bases removed from V and 2 bases from J, the gap between germline ends came to 9 bases. The CDR3 is made up of 15 amino acids. The germline V gene has CDR1 SGHAT and CDR2 FQDESV (reference sequence). CDR3 nucleotide sequence: TGTGCCAGCAGCTTAGCTCCGAGATCCACAGATACGCAGTATTTT. It is translated as CASSLAPRSTDTQYF.

This clonotype was counted at least ten times. CDR3 loop: CSVNSPETQYF. In DNA form, the CDR3 reads TGCAGCGTTAACTCGCCAGAGACCCAGTACTTC. This chain connects TRBV29-1 to TRBJ2-5; no definite D call. Trimming pared 5 bases from V and 4 bases from J, leaving 8 bases between. There are 11 residues in the CDR3. CDR1 SQVTM and CDR2 ANQGSEA come from the germline V gene.

This clonotype was seen at least ten times. The gene calls are TRBV24-1 and TRBJ1-4; weak D call: TRBD1 (5 bases). CDR1 KGHDR and CDR2 SFDVKD come from the germline V gene. The CDR3 covers 15 residues. V lost 4 bases and J 4 bases, leaving 12 bases between the germline ends. The CDR3 region has the DNA TGTGCCACCAGTGACCCAGGGAAGCATAATGAAAAACTGTTTTTT. Protein: CATSDPGKHNEKLFF.

This clonotype was counted many times. V is TRBV20-1 and J is TRBJ1-5; 12 nucleotides agree with TRBD1. Germline trimming cut 1 base from V and 0 bases from J; bases unmatched to any gene: 10. Germline values: CDR1 DFQATT, CDR2 SNEGSKA (reference sequence). This CDR3 contains 19 residues. The CDR3 bases are TGCAGTGCTAGAGGCTCGGGACAGGGGGCCCCTTATAGCAATCAGCCCCAGCATTTT. Protein product: CSARGSGQGAPYSNQPQHF.

This clonotype was observed many times. V is TRBV20-1 and J is TRBJ2-1; 11 bases align to TRBD2. The CDR3 loop spans 14 amino acids. Germline lookup yields CDR1 DFQATT and CDR2 SNEGSKA (reference sequence). The V segment lost 5 bases and the J segment 6 bases; nucleotides outside the gene matches: 6. CDR3 sequence (DNA): TGCAGTGCTCCAACTAGCGGGAGTACCAATGAGCAGTTCTTC. Translating gives CSAPTSGSTNEQFF.

This clonotype was counted at least ten times. The genes are TRBV6-5 and TRBJ1-3; 7 bases line up with TRBD1. The CDR3 runs to 16 residues. Per germline, CDR1 MNHEY and CDR2 SVGAGI. The junction had 10 bases not matched to a gene; V was cut back by 4 bases and J by 4 bases. The CDR3 DNA reads TGTGCCAGCAGTTCGACAGGGAAGCTGTCCGGAAACACCATATATTTT. Encoded protein: CASSSTGKLSGNTIYF.

This clonotype was observed a handful of times. The chain couples TRBV6-5 to TRBJ1-2, with D possibly TRBD1 on 5 matching bases. The germline V gene encodes CDR1 MNHEY and CDR2 SVGAGI. Trimming cost V 2 bases and J 7 bases, with 14 bases left between them. The CDR3 runs 14 residues. The CDR3 nucleotides are TGTGCCAGCAGTTACGGCGGGGGAAAACGTGGCTACACCTTC. Amino acids: CASSYGGGKRGYTF.

This clonotype was seen ten or more times. The rearrangement links TRBV25-1 to TRBJ1-4; D is unclear. Germline V gene lookup returns CDR1 MGHDK and CDR2 SYGVNS. The CDR3 is 13 amino acids. The germline V and J ends were trimmed by 3 bases and 8 bases, with 10 bases remaining between them. CDR3 loop: CASSDWGREKLFF. The CDR3 DNA reads TGTGCCAGCAGTGACTGGGGTCGGGAAAAACTGTTTTTT. Together with reference TRBV25-1 and TRBJ1-4, the CDR3 gives the full variable domain: EADIYQTPRYLVIGTGKKITLECSQTMGHDKMYWYQQDPGMELHLIHYSYGVNSTEKGDLSSESTVSRIRTEHFPLTLESARPSHTSQYLCASSDWGREKLFFGSGTQLSVL.

V and J are TRBV5-1 and TRBJ2-2; a possible D gene is TRBD1 (6 bases). With 3 bases removed from V and 2 bases from J, the gap between germline ends came to 14 bases. Germline loops: CDR1 SGHRS, CDR2 YFSETQ. The CDR3 is made up of 16 amino acids. The CDR3, as DNA: TGCGCCAGCAGCTACGTTAGGACAGTAAACACCGGGGAGCTGTTTTTT. Translation gives CASSYVRTVNTGELFF.

This clonotype was counted many times. The rearrangement joins TRBV6-1 to TRBJ2-7, with unresolved D. This CDR3 has 14 residues. V lost 5 bases and J 3 bases, leaving 14 bases between the germline ends. The germline V gene has CDR1 MNHNS and CDR2 SASEGT. CDR3 amino acids: CASSPRALDYEQYF. The CDR3 bases are TGTGCCAGCAGTCCCCGGGCCTTAGACTACGAGCAGTACTTC.

For the CDR3, the DNA is TGTGCCAGCAGTTTAAGACAGTTGGAAGCTTTCTTT. Protein product: CASSLRQLEAFF. This chain links TRBV28 with TRBJ1-1, with a weak D call TRBD1 (5 bases). This CDR3 contains 12 residues. V lost 2 bases and J 8 bases, leaving 9 bases between the germline ends. Per the germline V gene, CDR1 is MDHEN and CDR2 is SYDVKM.

The rearrangement links TRBV6-1 to TRBJ1-2; D not resolved. This CDR3 has 13 residues. The germline V and J ends were trimmed by 0 bases and 9 bases, with 11 bases remaining between them. Germline CDR1 MNHNS, CDR2 SASEGT. CDR3 in amino acids: CASSEARSGRYTF. The CDR3 bases are TGTGCCAGCAGTGAAGCGAGATCCGGACGCTACACCTTC.

This clonotype was detected only a few times. This could be a read error, since a much larger clone is one nucleotide away. The V gene is TRBV27, the J gene TRBJ2-1, with 10 bases identical to TRBD2. Germline trimming cut 8 bases from V and 5 bases from J; bases unmatched to any gene: 9. Germline V gene lookup returns CDR1 MNHEY and CDR2 SMNVEV (reference sequence). The CDR3 totals 15 residues. This chain's CDR3 is CASSLFGTSDNEQFF. The CDR3 nucleotides are TGTGCCAGCTCCCTGTTTGGGACTAGCGACAATGAGCAGTTCTTC.

This clonotype was recorded at least ten times. The rearrangement links TRBV27 to TRBJ2-1; 10 bases match TRBD2. Germline CDR1 MNHEY, CDR2 SMNVEV (reference sequence). With V trimmed by 5 bases and J by 10 bases, 5 bases remained unmatched. The CDR3 runs to 13 residues. As DNA, the CDR3 is TGTGCCAGCAGTCGGACTAGCGGCTGGGAGCAGTTCTTC. It yields the protein CASSRTSGWEQFF.

This clonotype was seen ten or more times. The chain combines TRBV29-1 with TRBJ1-1; tentative D call: TRBD1 (6 bases). Trimming took off 7 bases at V and 0 bases at J, with 15 bases between the two ends. There are 14 residues in the CDR3. Germline assignment: CDR1 SQVTM and CDR2 ANQGSEA. The DNA for the CDR3 is TGCAGCGGGAGCGGGACAACCATGAACACTGAAGCTTTCTTT. Translation gives CSGSGTTMNTEAFF.

This clonotype was found many times. The rearrangement joins TRBV4-2 to TRBJ2-3, with 11 bases fitting TRBD2. J gave up 2 bases and V 2 bases, and 6 bases lay outside the gene matches. CDR3 length equals 17 residues. The germline CDR1 and CDR2 sequences are LGHNA and YNFKEQ. CDR3: CASSQKRGLADTDTQYF. The CDR3 DNA reads as TGTGCCAGCAGCCAAAAACGGGGACTAGCGGACACAGATACGCAGTATTTT.

This clonotype was seen repeatedly, ten times or more. The J gene is TRBJ2-1, the V gene TRBV7-8; no clear D. This CDR3 is built from 17 residues. Germline-derived CDR1 and CDR2 are SGHVS and FQNEAQ. Trimming stripped 5 bases from V and 8 bases from J, with 25 bases between. The CDR3 nucleotides read TGTGCCAGCAGCCCATCTCTTGCAACCGAAGGGTTCGATGAGCAGTTCTTC. It translates to CASSPSLATEGFDEQFF.

This clonotype was counted at least ten times. This rearrangement joins TRBV5-1 to TRBJ2-7, with D hard to call. This CDR3 is 12 amino acids long. The germline V and J ends were trimmed by 0 bases and 4 bases, with 5 bases remaining between them. CDR1 and CDR2 from the germline V gene are SGHRS and YFSETQ. CDR3 residues: CASSLGVYEQYF. The CDR3 DNA reads TGCGCCAGCAGCTTGGGAGTTTACGAGCAGTACTTC.

This clonotype showed up many times. The rearrangement links TRBV15 to TRBJ2-1, with D hard to call. The CDR3 has 12 residues. Trimming cost V 6 bases and J 6 bases, with 9 bases left between them. The germline CDR1 and CDR2 sequences are LNHNV and YYDKDF (reference sequence). CDR3 nucleotide sequence: TGTGCCACCAGGGTAGGGTCCAATGAGCAGTTCTTC. It yields the protein CATRVGSNEQFF.

V usage is TRBV20-1 and J usage is TRBJ1-5, with a weak D call TRBD1 (5 bases). Looked up from germline, CDR1 is DFQATT and CDR2 is SNEGSKA (reference sequence). CDR3 size: 14 residues. V lost 5 bases, J lost 3 bases, and 14 bases lay in between. CDR3 sequence reads: CSAVSQGPNQPQHF. The CDR3 DNA reads TGCAGTGCTGTATCCCAGGGACCCAATCAGCCCCAGCATTTT.

The V and J genes are TRBV7-8 and TRBJ1-1, with a possible D match to TRBD1 (5 bases). The V gene lost 1 base and the J gene lost 8 bases, with 14 bases spanning the gap. Per germline, CDR1 SGHVS and CDR2 FQNEAQ. The CDR3 loop spans 14 amino acids. Written as DNA, the CDR3 is TGTGCCAGCAGCTTAGTGAGGGTAGGGGACGAAGCTTTCTTT. This encodes CASSLVRVGDEAFF.

This clonotype was observed at least ten times. This chain uses TRBV4-3 with TRBJ1-5; D is undetermined. Trimming took off 4 bases at V and 4 bases at J, with 8 bases between the two ends. The CDR3 sequence is 13 residues long. Germline CDR1 reads LGHNA; CDR2 reads YSLEER. The CDR3 is CASSPYRNQPQHF. The CDR3 coding sequence is TGCGCCAGCAGCCCCTACAGAAATCAGCCCCAGCATTTT.

This clonotype came up a few times. The V gene is TRBV5-1, the J gene TRBJ2-3; 14 bases map to TRBD2. The CDR3 is 17 residues long. The V gene's germline CDR1 is SGHRS and CDR2 YFSETQ. V was clipped by 4 bases and J by 4 bases; unmatched bases: 8. For the CDR3, the DNA is TGCGCCAGCAGCCAGTGGGTGACTAGCGGGAGGGCAGATACGCAGTATTTT. Encoded protein: CASSQWVTSGRADTQYF.

This clonotype has at least ten counts. J is TRBJ1-3 and V is TRBV7-2, with D unresolved. Per germline, CDR1 SGHTA and CDR2 FQGNSA. The CDR3 is 12 residues long. V was trimmed by 5 bases and J by 0 bases, leaving 2 bases between them. The CDR3 DNA reads as TGTGCCAGCAGCCACTCTGGAAACACCATATATTTT. Its protein product is CASSHSGNTIYF.

This clonotype was picked up a small number of times. V and J are TRBV20-1 and TRBJ1-5; D unclear. CDR3 size: 15 residues. The V gene lost 6 bases and the J gene lost 3 bases, with 18 bases spanning the gap. The germline V gene encodes CDR1 DFQATT and CDR2 SNEGSKA (reference sequence). CDR3 sequence (DNA): TGCAGTGCCCGCACCGCCGACCAAGTCAATCAGCCCCAGCATTTT. Its translation is CSARTADQVNQPQHF.

This clonotype appeared a few times. The chain joins TRBV7-3 to TRBJ2-1; 10 bases fit TRBD2. With V trimmed by 3 bases and J by 0 bases, 5 bases remained unmatched. CDR1 is SGHTA and CDR2 is FQGTGA in the germline V gene. This CDR3 has 17 amino acids. CDR3 region: CASSLTSGFPSYNEQFF. Here the CDR3 DNA reads TGTGCCAGCAGCTTGACTAGCGGGTTCCCCTCCTACAATGAGCAGTTCTTC.